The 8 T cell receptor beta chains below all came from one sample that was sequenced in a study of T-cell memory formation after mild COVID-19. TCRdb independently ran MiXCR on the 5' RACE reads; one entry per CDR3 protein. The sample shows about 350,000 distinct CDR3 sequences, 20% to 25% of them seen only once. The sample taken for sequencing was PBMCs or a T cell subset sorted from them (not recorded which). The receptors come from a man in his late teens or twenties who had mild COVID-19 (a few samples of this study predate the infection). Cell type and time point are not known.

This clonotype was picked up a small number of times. CDR3 bases: TGTGCCAGCAGCTTATATACAGGCCCCTATGGCTACACCTTC. It translates to CASSLYTGPYGYTF. The chain couples TRBV7-2 to TRBJ1-2; D may be TRBD1 (5 bases). The length of the CDR3 is 14 residues. The germline V gene has CDR1 SGHTA and CDR2 FQGNSA. V lost 2 bases and J lost 4, with 11 bases in between.

CDR3 DNA sequence: TGCGCCAGCAGGCGAGAGGACAGAAACAATTCACCCCTCCACTTT. Amino acid sequence: CASRREDRNNSPLHF. The chain recombines TRBV5-1 with TRBJ1-6; weak D call: TRBD1 (6 bases). Per the germline V gene, CDR1 is SGHRS and CDR2 is YFSETQ. The CDR3 has 15 amino acids. V lost 5 bases, J lost 7 bases, and 16 bases lay in between.

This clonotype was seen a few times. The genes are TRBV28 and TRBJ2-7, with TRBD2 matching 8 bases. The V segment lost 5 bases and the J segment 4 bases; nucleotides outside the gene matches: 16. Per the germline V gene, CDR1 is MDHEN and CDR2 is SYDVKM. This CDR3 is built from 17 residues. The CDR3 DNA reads TGTGCCAGCAGTCCTCGGGGGGGGGTACAGATCCCATACGAGCAGTACGTC. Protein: CASSPRGGVQIPYEQYV.

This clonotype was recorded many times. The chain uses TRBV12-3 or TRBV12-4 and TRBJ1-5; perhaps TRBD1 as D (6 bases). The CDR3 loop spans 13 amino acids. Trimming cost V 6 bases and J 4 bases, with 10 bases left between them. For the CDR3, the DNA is TGTGCCAGCAGCTTAAGGGGGAATCAGCCCCAGCATTTT. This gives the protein CASSLRGNQPQHF.

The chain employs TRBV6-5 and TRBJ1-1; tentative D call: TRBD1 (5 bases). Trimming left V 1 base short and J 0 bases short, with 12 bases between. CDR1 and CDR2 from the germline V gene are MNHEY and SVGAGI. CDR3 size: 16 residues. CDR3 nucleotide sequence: TGTGCCAGCAGTTACTTCCTGGACACCGTGAACACTGAAGCTTTCTTT. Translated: CASSYFLDTVNTEAFF.

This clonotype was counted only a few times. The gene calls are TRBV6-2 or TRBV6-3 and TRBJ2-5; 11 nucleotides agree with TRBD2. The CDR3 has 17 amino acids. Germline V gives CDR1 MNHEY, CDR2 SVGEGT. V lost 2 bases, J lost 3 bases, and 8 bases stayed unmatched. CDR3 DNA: TGTGCCAGCAGTTACACGGGGACGACTAGCGGGGAAGAGACCCAGTACTTC. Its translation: CASSYTGTTSGEETQYF.

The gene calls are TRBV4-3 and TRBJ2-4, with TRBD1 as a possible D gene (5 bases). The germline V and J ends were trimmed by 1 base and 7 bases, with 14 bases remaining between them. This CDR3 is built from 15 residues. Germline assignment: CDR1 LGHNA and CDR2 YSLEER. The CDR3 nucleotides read TGCGCCAGCAGCCAAGTTGGCAGGGCCAGCAACATTCAGTACTTC. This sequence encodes CASSQVGRASNIQYF.

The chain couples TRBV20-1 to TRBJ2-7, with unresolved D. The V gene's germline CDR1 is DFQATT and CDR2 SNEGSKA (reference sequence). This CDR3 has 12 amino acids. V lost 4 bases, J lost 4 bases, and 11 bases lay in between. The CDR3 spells CSAKESHYEQYF. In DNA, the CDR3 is TGCAGTGCTAAAGAGTCTCATTACGAGCAGTACTTC.